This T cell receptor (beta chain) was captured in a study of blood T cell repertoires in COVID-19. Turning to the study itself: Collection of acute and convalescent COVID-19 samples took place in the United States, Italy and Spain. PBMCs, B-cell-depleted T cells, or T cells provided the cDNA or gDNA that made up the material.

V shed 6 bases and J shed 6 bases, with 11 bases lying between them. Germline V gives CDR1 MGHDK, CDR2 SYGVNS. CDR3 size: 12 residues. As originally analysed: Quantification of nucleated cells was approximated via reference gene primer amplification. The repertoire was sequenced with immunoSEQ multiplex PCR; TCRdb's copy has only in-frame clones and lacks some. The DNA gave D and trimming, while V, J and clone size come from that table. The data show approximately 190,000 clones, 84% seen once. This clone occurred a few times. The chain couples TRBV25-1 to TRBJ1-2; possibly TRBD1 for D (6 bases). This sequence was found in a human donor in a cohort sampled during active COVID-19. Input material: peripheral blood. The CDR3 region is CASRTGLDGYTF. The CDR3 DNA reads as TGTGCCAGCAGGACAGGACTAGATGGCTACACCTTC.